These T cell receptor beta chains were read from a single sample in a study of blood T cell repertoires in COVID-19. Measured with immunoSEQ multiplex PCR; TCRdb has only the in-frame clones, and not every one. In the table there are around 330,000 clones, roughly 90% of which are singletons. The sample was PBMCs or T cells enriched from blood (not recorded which). Receptors originate from a man aged 55 to 70 who had recovered from COVID-19. Both conserved end residues are part of each CDR3. The D gene is left open where the match is weak. For some rows the clone size is stated as once, few or many, or as a class when expanded; others skip it.

d_gene,j_gene,v_gene,abundance,CDR3nt,CDR3aa
TRBD1,TRBJ2-7,TRBV19,.,TGTGCCACCCGGGACAGTACATTTGGGGAGCAGTACTTC,CATRDSTFGEQYF
TRBD2,TRBJ2-7,TRBV2,.,TGTGCCAGCAGTGAAGGACTAGCGGGAGGCTACGAGCAGTACTTC,CASSEGLAGGYEQYF
.,TRBJ1-5,TRBV12-2,few,TGTGCAAGTTGTAGACAGGGTTCTCGACAGCCCCAGCATTTT,CASCRQGSRQPQHF
TRBD1,TRBJ1-5,TRBV9,once,TGTGCCAGCAGCGCAACCACAGGGGGCAATCAGCCCCAGCATTTT,CASSATTGGNQPQHF
.,TRBJ2-5,TRBV4-1,.,TGCGCCAGCAGCGGGCGGGCTGCCGGGCAAGAGACCCAGTACTTC,CASSGRAAGQETQYF
TRBD1,TRBJ2-3,TRBV28,.,TGTGCCAGCCTCCTGGCGGACAGGGGCACAGATACGCAGTATTTT,CASLLADRGTDTQYF
TRBD2,TRBJ2-7,TRBV24-1,.,TGTGCCACCAGTGATGGGAGGGACGAGCAGTACTTC,CATSDGRDEQYF
.,TRBJ1-2,TRBV20-1,.,TGCAGTGCTAGTACGGTCTCTCCTGGCTACACCTTC,CSASTVSPGYTF
.,TRBJ2-3,TRBV6-5,.,TGTGCCAGCAGTTACTGGGGGGAGATGCAGTATTTT,CASSYWGEMQYF
TRBD2,TRBJ2-5,TRBV13,.,TGTGCCAGCAGCGACACTAGCGGGGGGGCTTCAGAGACCCAGTACTTC,CASSDTSGGASETQYF
TRBD1,TRBJ1-3,TRBV4-3,.,TGCGCCAGCAGCCAAGAGGGACAGGCTGCGGGGATCCCTGGAAACACCATATATTTT,CASSQEGQAAGIPGNTIYF
TRBD1,TRBJ2-1,TRBV4-1,.,TGCGCCAGCAGCCGCGAACCAGCGACAGGGAACTCCTACAATGAGCAGTTCTTC,CASSREPATGNSYNEQFF
.,TRBJ1-2,TRBV7-2,few,TGTGCCAGCAGCTTGGACAGAGGAAATCAGGGCTACACCTTC,CASSLDRGNQGYTF
TRBD2,TRBJ2-1,TRBV27,.,TGTGCCAGCAGTTCTTTAGCGGGCCTGGACAATGAGCAGTTCTTC,CASSSLAGLDNEQFF
TRBD2,TRBJ2-1,TRBV3-1/TRBV3-2,.,TGTGCCAGCAGCCAAGGCCGGCTAGCGGTCAATGAGCAGTTCTTC,CASSQGRLAVNEQFF
.,TRBJ2-1,TRBV9,.,TGTGCCAGCAGCAATAGCCTGAGCTCCTACAATGAGCAGTTCTTC,CASSNSLSSYNEQFF
TRBD2,TRBJ2-3,TRBV7-3,.,TGTGCCAGCAGCTTGACTAGCGGGAGTCGGGATACGCAGTATTTT,CASSLTSGSRDTQYF
TRBD1,TRBJ1-5,TRBV3-1/TRBV3-2,.,TGTGCCAGCAGCCACGGGACAGGGGCCAATCAGCCCCAGCATTTT,CASSHGTGANQPQHF
TRBD2,TRBJ2-1,TRBV7-3,.,TGTGCGGTGGGGGGGGACGGCCAGCAGTTCTTC,CAVGGDGQQFF
.,TRBJ2-5,TRBV11-2,.,TGTGCCAGCAGCCCAGGGGGAGGAGAACAAGAGACCCAGTACTTC,CASSPGGGEQETQYF
.,TRBJ1-1,TRBV30,.,TGTGCCTGGAGTGTACAACTCTCGGGAGCTTTCTTT,CAWSVQLSGAFF
.,TRBJ2-3,TRBV15,.,TGTGCCACCAGCGCTAGTTCAGATACGCAGTATTTT,CATSASSDTQYF
.,TRBJ1-3,TRBV4-3,once,TGCGCCAGCAGCCAAGTTAGTACCGGGACATTCTCTGGAAACACCATATATTTT,CASSQVSTGTFSGNTIYF
TRBD2,TRBJ2-1,TRBV11-3,.,TGTGCCAGCAGCCGTCTATCTAGCGGAGTCTACAATGAGCAGTTCTTC,CASSRLSSGVYNEQFF
TRBD2,TRBJ2-3,TRBV18,.,TGTGCCAGCTCACTAGGACTAGCAGCAGATACGCAGTATTTT,CASSLGLAADTQYF
TRBD1,TRBJ1-1,TRBV7-9,.,TGTGCCAGCAAGTCTACAGGGGGAATGAACACTGAAGCTTTCTTT,CASKSTGGMNTEAFF
TRBD1,TRBJ2-2,TRBV24-1,.,TGTGCCACCAGTGATCCCGGGACAGGCGCTGCGAACACCGGGGAGCTGTTTTTT,CATSDPGTGAANTGELFF
.,TRBJ1-5,TRBV19,.,TGTGCCAGTACCTCCGAGGGATATCAGCCCCAGCATTTT,CASTSEGYQPQHF
.,TRBJ1-1,TRBV5-1,once,TGCGCCAGCAGCTTGGTTCCGCTGGGTCCAGGGGACACTGAAGCTTTCTTT,CASSLVPLGPGDTEAFF
.,TRBJ2-1,TRBV3-1/TRBV3-2,.,TGTGCCAGCAGCCAAGATTTACGGGACTGCGACAATGAGCAGTTCTTC,CASSQDLRDCDNEQFF
.,TRBJ1-2,TRBV5-1,.,TGCGCCAGCAGCATAACCCGGGAGCCCCCGTTCTATGGCTACACCTTC,CASSITREPPFYGYTF
.,TRBJ1-1,TRBV3-1/TRBV3-2,.,TGTGCCAGCAGCCAACAACAGGGACGAACTGAAGCTTTCTTT,CASSQQQGRTEAFF
.,TRBJ1-1,TRBV18,.,TGTGCCAGCTCACAGGCGGGGACGATGAACACTGAAGCTTTCTTT,CASSQAGTMNTEAFF
.,TRBJ1-3,TRBV2,.,TGTGCCAGCAGTGTTGCAGGGCACTCTGGAAACACCATATATTTT,CASSVAGHSGNTIYF
TRBD2,TRBJ2-3,TRBV29-1,.,TGCAGCGTTGACGGGACTACTAACACAGATACGCAGTATTTT,CSVDGTTNTDTQYF
.,TRBJ1-1,TRBV12-3/TRBV12-4,.,TGTGCCAGCAGTTTAAACCTTTACAACGTGGCTTTCTTT,CASSLNLYNVAFF
.,TRBJ2-2,TRBV3-1/TRBV3-2,.,TGTGCCAGCAGCCAATCAACGAACACCGGGGAGCTGTTTTTT,CASSQSTNTGELFF
.,TRBJ1-5,TRBV6-5,.,TGTGCCAGCAGTTACGGTTCGGGTCAGCCCCAGCATTTT,CASSYGSGQPQHF
.,TRBJ2-2,TRBV18,few,TGTGCCAGCTCACCGTTGGCAGTTAACACCGGGGAGCTGTTTTTT,CASSPLAVNTGELFF
TRBD1,TRBJ2-5,TRBV3-1/TRBV3-2,.,TGTGCCAGCAGCCAAGAGGCTCGGACAGGGGGGGAGACCCAGTACTTC,CASSQEARTGGETQYF
TRBD2,TRBJ2-5,TRBV5-4,.,TGTGCCAGCAGCCCTCCCGGACTAGCGGGAGTGGGGACCCAGTACTTC,CASSPPGLAGVGTQYF
TRBD2,TRBJ2-7,TRBV6-5,few,TGTGCCAGCAGGGGACTAGCGGGAGCTCGAGAGCAGTACTTC,CASRGLAGAREQYF